This T cell receptor (beta chain) was recovered during a study of blood T cell repertoires in COVID-19. About the research overall: Samples taken during acute and convalescent COVID-19 were collected in the United States, Italy and Spain. The analysed material was cDNA or gDNA that came from T cells, B-cell-depleted T cells, or PBMCs.

V was trimmed by 5 bases and J by 0 bases, leaving 16 bases between them. The CDR3 covers 16 residues. Germline lookup yields CDR1 ENHRY and CDR2 SYGVKD. The repertoire was sequenced with immunoSEQ multiplex PCR; TCRdb's copy has only in-frame clones and lacks some. Here the sample spans about 38,000 clones, roughly 94% being singletons. The sequence came from a human donor with active COVID-19. The donor label of this sample is uncertain. The sequenced material came from peripheral blood. The V call is TRBV10-3, the J call TRBJ1-2; the D gene is possibly TRBD1 (6 bases). This CDR3 is CAISTQGRGANYGYTF. Here the CDR3 DNA reads TGTGCCATCAGTACCCAGGGGCGAGGAGCTAACTATGGCTACACCTTC.